The present entry profiles one T cell receptor (beta chain) with its context. What it binds is unknown. Trimming removed 3 bases at V and 1 base at J, with 16 bases between. The CDR3 consists of 16 residues. Germline V gene data show CDR1 as MNHNS and CDR2 as SASEGT. This entry belongs to a study of T cells in Graves' hyperthyroidism and ophthalmopathy. General study findings and limits: In simple terms, a model built on 13 V-J features told ophthalmopathy apart from stable hyperthyroidism.

The source material, RNA transcripts, was used to amplify TCR beta CDR3 regions. With the HTBI primer set, the TCR CDR3 went through a first round of RT-PCR. MiXCR, run by TCRdb on the multiplex PCR reads, gives a single entry per CDR3 protein. Of about 690,000 distinct CDR3 sequences listed, 17% were seen once; the top ten hold roughly a sixth. Participants, patients aged 18 to 65, had newly diagnosed hyperthyroidism with a duration under 2 months. The specimen was blood. This sequence originates from a man aged 45-65 years with Graves' hyperthyroidism. The chain combines TRBV6-1 with TRBJ2-7, with a weak D call TRBD2 (7 bases). Here the CDR3 reads CASSDLGGANSYEQYF. The CDR3, as DNA: TGTGCCAGCAGTGATTTAGGGGGGGCGAATTCCTACGAGCAGTACTTC.